These 31 T cell receptor beta chains came from one sample sequenced in a study of blood T cell repertoires in COVID-19. Repertoires were generated with immunoSEQ multiplex PCR, while TCRdb's copy carries only in-frame clones and drops some. The repertoire holds over 200,000 clones, about 85% seen once, with roughly 4% in the top ten. The sequenced sample was peripheral blood. The receptors here all came from a man between 60 and 70 years old who had recovered from COVID-19.

By proportion, this clone is medium-sized. The chain links TRBV19 to TRBJ1-2; 7 nucleotides align to TRBD1. This CDR3 spans 15 amino acids. The V segment lost 2 bases and the J segment 2 bases; nucleotides outside the gene matches: 5. Germline CDR1 reads LNHDA; CDR2 reads SQIVND (reference sequence). CDR3: CASSIKDRWNYGYTF. CDR3 nucleotides: TGTGCCAGTAGTATAAAGGACAGGTGGAACTATGGCTACACCTTC.

This chain uses TRBV11-2 with TRBJ2-3; D may be TRBD1 (6 bases). The CDR3 is 17 amino acids. CDR1 SGHAT and CDR2 FQNNGV come from the germline V gene. V lost 4 bases and J 8 bases, leaving 25 bases between the germline ends. CDR3 sequence: CASSSTHLAGWDTTQYF. The CDR3, as DNA: TGTGCCAGCAGCTCGACACATCTCGCCGGGTGGGACACTACGCAGTATTTT.

The rearrangement uses TRBV6-5 and TRBJ1-5; D is unclear. The CDR3 extends over 14 amino acids. Deletions cut 5 bases from V and 1 base from J, with 9 bases between. Germline CDR1 MNHEY, CDR2 SVGAGI. The CDR3 reads CASSPTGSNQPQHF. Here the CDR3 DNA reads TGTGCCAGCAGTCCGACGGGGAGCAATCAGCCCCAGCATTTT.

The chain is built from TRBV9 and TRBJ2-3; 9 bases line up with TRBD2. This CDR3 spans 15 amino acids. V shed 3 bases, J shed 1 base, and the junction held 3 bases outside the gene matches. Germline lookup yields CDR1 SGDLS and CDR2 YYNGEE. The CDR3: CASSGGGDGTDTQYF. In nucleotides, the CDR3 is TGTGCCAGCAGCGGCGGGGGGGATGGCACAGATACGCAGTATTTT.

This chain connects TRBV6-5 to TRBJ2-6; D uncertain. This CDR3 region has 16 residues. V shed 0 bases and J shed 3 bases, with 9 bases lying between them. CDR1 and CDR2 (germline): MNHEY, SVGAGI. CDR3 residues: CASSYSNSNGANVLTF. The CDR3 DNA sequence: TGTGCCAGCAGTTACTCGAACTCCAATGGGGCCAACGTCCTGACTTTC.

This chain joins TRBV19 and TRBJ2-7; D perhaps matches TRBD2 (5 bases). Trimming shortened V by 2 bases and J by 6 bases, and 8 bases separated the two germline ends. The CDR3 runs 12 residues. Germline V gene sequence: CDR1 LNHDA, CDR2 SQIVND (reference sequence). The chain's CDR3 is CASSIRGSEQYF. CDR3 in DNA: TGTGCCAGTAGTATACGGGGATCCGAGCAGTACTTC.

V and J are TRBV27 and TRBJ2-1; TRBD2 agrees at 13 bases. Trimming cost V 5 bases and J 1 base; bases outside gene matches: 5. There are 17 residues in the CDR3. CDR1 MNHEY and CDR2 SMNVEV come from the germline V gene (reference sequence). The CDR3 DNA reads TGTGCCAGCAGTCCAAAGACTAGCGGGGGGTCCTACAATGAGCAGTTCTTC. Its translation is CASSPKTSGGSYNEQFF.

The rearrangement links TRBV2 to TRBJ2-7; D remains ambiguous. The length of the CDR3 is 14 residues. Germline V lookup: CDR1 SNHLY, CDR2 FYNNEI. V was clipped by 4 bases and J by 0 bases, with 10 bases between them. CDR3 nucleotides: TGTGCCAGCAGTGCGACACCAAGCTCCTACGAGCAGTACTTC. It is translated as CASSATPSSYEQYF.

J is TRBJ2-1 and V is TRBV5-1, with 9 bases matching TRBD2. Germline V gene lookup returns CDR1 SGHRS and CDR2 YFSETQ. The J segment lost 3 bases and the V segment lost 1 base, leaving 2 bases of the junction unmatched. This CDR3 contains 15 residues. This CDR3 reads CASSLYSGSYNEQFF. The DNA for the CDR3 is TGCGCCAGCAGCTTGTATAGCGGGAGCTACAATGAGCAGTTCTTC.

This chain links TRBV6-5 with TRBJ1-1, with 7 bases fitting TRBD1. V lost 7 bases and J lost 0; bases outside the gene matches: 5. Per the germline V gene, CDR1 is MNHEY and CDR2 is SVGAGI. This CDR3 spans 14 amino acids. The CDR3 bases are TGTGCCAGCATAGAGGACAGGATGAACACTGAAGCTTTCTTT. Its protein product is CASIEDRMNTEAFF.

V gene TRBV4-2 combines with J gene TRBJ1-1; D is perhaps TRBD1 (5 bases). Germline CDR1 LGHNA, CDR2 YNFKEQ. The CDR3 length is 16 residues. Trimming removed 1 base from V and 4 bases from J, with 16 bases in between. CDR3 sequence: CASSQVLSGGITEAFF. The CDR3 DNA sequence: TGTGCCAGCAGCCAAGTCTTGTCGGGGGGTATCACTGAAGCTTTCTTT.

The rearrangement uses TRBV19 and TRBJ2-7; D perhaps matches TRBD1 (6 bases). CDR3 length: 17 amino acids. V was clipped by 0 bases and J by 4 bases, with 19 bases between them. In germline, CDR1 is LNHDA, CDR2 SQIVND (reference sequence). CDR3 amino acids: CASSIDRPGQTTYEQYF. The DNA for the CDR3 is TGTGCCAGTAGTATAGATCGCCCCGGACAGACCACTTACGAGCAGTACTTC.

The chain is built from TRBV5-1 and TRBJ2-3; D is perhaps TRBD2 (7 bases). The CDR3 loop spans 14 amino acids. V lost 0 bases to trimming and J lost 5 bases, with 10 bases between them. Germline V gene sequence: CDR1 SGHRS, CDR2 YFSETQ. The CDR3 DNA reads TGCGCCAGCAGCTTGGAGGGGGGGCAAGATACGCAGTATTTT. Translation: CASSLEGGQDTQYF.

V gene TRBV24-1 combines with J gene TRBJ2-1, with D perhaps matching TRBD1 (6 bases). CDR1 is KGHDR, CDR2 SFDVKD, per germline. This CDR3 contains 17 residues. Between the trimmed V and J ends, which lost 4 bases and 8 bases, there was a span of 23 bases. The CDR3 coding sequence is TGTGCCACCAGTGAGCCCCCAGGGGCGCAGGGCTCCGATGAGCAGTTCTTC. As protein: CATSEPPGAQGSDEQFF.

The rearrangement uses TRBV29-1 and TRBJ1-2; D unclear. The germline V and J ends were trimmed by 2 bases and 6 bases, with 10 bases remaining between them. This CDR3 is 12 amino acids long. Germline values: CDR1 SQVTM, CDR2 ANQGSEA. The CDR3 loop reads CSVELRQNGYTF. CDR3 bases: TGCAGCGTTGAACTCCGTCAGAATGGCTACACCTTC.

The chain links TRBV10-1 to TRBJ1-2; tentatively, D is TRBD1 (6 bases). The CDR3 consists of 15 residues. Germline CDR1 WNHNN, CDR2 SYGVQD (reference sequence). Trimming pared 0 bases from V and 7 bases from J, leaving 15 bases between. The CDR3 DNA reads as TGCGCCAGCAGTGAGTCGGACAGCCCCTATATTGGCTACACCTTC. Its protein is CASSESDSPYIGYTF.

Regarding this clone: The same CDR3 also results from other DNA sequences found in this sample. The chain is built from TRBV5-1 and TRBJ1-5, with unresolved D. The germline V gene has CDR1 SGHRS and CDR2 YFSETQ. CDR3 length equals 13 residues. V was pared by 0 bases and J by 3 bases, with 4 bases between. The CDR3, as DNA: TGCGCCAGCAGCTTGGGAGACAATCAGCCCCAGCATTTT. As protein: CASSLGDNQPQHF.

This chain connects TRBV6-5 to TRBJ2-1; no definite D call. CDR1 and CDR2 from the germline V gene are MNHEY and SVGAGI. The CDR3 totals 12 residues. Trimming stripped 5 bases from V and 9 bases from J, with 11 bases between. CDR3: CASSRRGGEQFF. Here the CDR3 DNA reads TGTGCCAGCAGTCGCCGCGGTGGTGAGCAGTTCTTC.

This clone was detected once. V gene TRBV27 combines with J gene TRBJ1-5; the D is unclear. The germline V and J ends were trimmed by 7 bases and 6 bases, with 13 bases remaining between them. CDR3 size: 13 residues. Per the germline V gene, CDR1 is MNHEY and CDR2 is SMNVEV (reference sequence). CDR3 in amino acids: CASKPTGGQPQHF. The DNA for the CDR3 is TGTGCCAGCAAACCCACGGGAGGTCAGCCCCAGCATTTT.

In its sample, this clone was seen once. The chain has TRBV6-6 and TRBJ2-5; TRBD2 is a possible D gene (5 bases). Trimming left V 5 bases short and J 5 bases short, with 18 bases between. The CDR3 extends over 15 amino acids. Per the germline V gene, CDR1 is MNHNY and CDR2 is SVGAGI (reference sequence). The CDR3 DNA reads as TGTGCCAGCAGTACCCTGGGAGCCAATTCCGAGACCCAGTACTTC. Its translation is CASSTLGANSETQYF.

The chain links TRBV7-9 to TRBJ1-4; D call uncertain. V was trimmed by 5 bases and J by 8 bases, leaving 15 bases between them. There are 14 residues in the CDR3. CDR1 is SEHNR and CDR2 is FQNEAQ in the germline V gene (reference sequence). CDR3 sequence: CASSRGRGGEKLFF. The CDR3 nucleotides are TGTGCCAGCAGCCGTGGGCGGGGAGGGGAAAAACTGTTTTTT.

The chain couples TRBV9 to TRBJ2-7, with 9 bases identical to TRBD1. The CDR3 totals 15 residues. Germline V gene sequence: CDR1 SGDLS, CDR2 YYNGEE. J was trimmed by 3 bases and V by 3 bases; bases with no gene match: 7. The CDR3 here is CASSATGTGSYEQYF. CDR3 sequence (DNA): TGTGCCAGCAGCGCTACCGGGACAGGGAGCTACGAGCAGTACTTC.

The CDR3 DNA reads TGCGCCAGCAGCCAAGGGGGACAGGGGTCCTACGAGCAGTACTTC. Translated: CASSQGGQGSYEQYF. The rearrangement joins TRBV4-1 to TRBJ2-7; 10 bases are a match to TRBD1. Germline loops: CDR1 MGHRA, CDR2 YSYEKL. V lost 1 base and J lost 1; bases outside the gene matches: 1. CDR3 length equals 15 residues.

The CDR3 here is CASSQLTISNTEAFF. In nucleotides, the CDR3 is TGTGCCAGCAGCCAACTTACCATATCGAACACTGAAGCTTTCTTT. The J gene is TRBJ1-1, the V gene TRBV6-5; D unclear. The CDR3 covers 15 residues. V shed 6 bases and J shed 1 base, with 15 bases lying between them. Germline loops: CDR1 MNHEY, CDR2 SVGAGI.

The CDR3 nucleotides read TGTGCCTGGACCCTCAGCGGGGGGGCAGCAGATACGCAGTATTTT. Its protein is CAWTLSGGAADTQYF. The rearrangement joins TRBV30 to TRBJ2-3; 10 bases agree with TRBD2. There are 15 residues in the CDR3. The junction had 8 bases not matched to a gene; V was cut back by 4 bases and J by 4 bases. Germline assignment: CDR1 GTSNPN and CDR2 SVGIG (reference sequence). Based on the CDR3 plus reference TRBV30 and TRBJ2-3, the full variable domain is SQTIHQWPATLVQPVGSPLSLECTVEGTSNPNLYWYRQAAGRGLQLLFYSVGIGQISSEVPQNLSASRPQDRQFILSSKKLLLSDSGFYLCAWTLSGGAADTQYFGPGTRLTVL.

The chain carries TRBV28 and TRBJ1-2, with 8 bases fitting TRBD1. Germline V lookup: CDR1 MDHEN, CDR2 SYDVKM. After removal of 6 bases from V and 4 bases from J, the junction contained 13 bases not matched to a gene. This CDR3 contains 16 residues. The CDR3 DNA reads as TGTGCCAGCAGCCCGCGGACAGGGTCCACAGGCTATGGCTACACCTTC. It specifies CASSPRTGSTGYGYTF.

The chain uses TRBV3-1 (or the pseudogene TRBV3-2) and TRBJ2-1, with D maybe TRBD2 (5 bases). V lost 1 base and J lost 2, with 9 bases in between. Germline V gives CDR1 LGHDT, CDR2 YNNKEL (reference sequence). The CDR3 is made up of 15 amino acids. The CDR3, as DNA: TGTGCCAGCAGCCAAGCGGGGTCCGCCTACAATGAGCAGTTCTTC. This translates into CASSQAGSAYNEQFF.

J is TRBJ2-2 and V is TRBV11-2; tentative D call: TRBD2 (6 bases). The CDR3 is made up of 15 amino acids. From germline, CDR1 is SGHAT and CDR2 FQNNGV. Deletions cut 6 bases from V and 2 bases from J, with 13 bases between. The CDR3 spells CASSETGTNTGELFF. The CDR3 bases are TGTGCCAGCAGTGAGACGGGGACTAACACCGGGGAGCTGTTTTTT.

The CDR3 here is CATSGSGTGVDTQYF. Here the CDR3 DNA reads TGTGCCACCAGTGGTTCCGGGACAGGGGTAGATACGCAGTATTTT. This chain joins TRBV24-1 and TRBJ2-3; TRBD1 matches 10 bases. V dropped 5 bases and J dropped 5; count of bases not matched to a gene: 6. The CDR3 runs 15 residues. Germline assignment: CDR1 KGHDR and CDR2 SFDVKD.

J is TRBJ1-2 and V is TRBV2, with D hard to call. Per the germline V gene, CDR1 is SNHLY and CDR2 is FYNNEI. The CDR3 consists of 13 residues. V lost 1 base to trimming and J lost 8 bases, with 11 bases between them. The CDR3 nucleotides read TGTGCCAGCAGTGAAGGGCAGAGCGAAGGCTACACCTTC. This sequence encodes CASSEGQSEGYTF. The full variable domain, completed using reference TRBV2 and TRBJ1-2, is EPEVTQTPSHQVTQMGQEVILRCVPISNHLYFYWYRQILGQKVEFLVSFYNNEISEKSEIFDDQFSVERPDGSNFTLKIRSTKLEDSAMYFCASSEGQSEGYTFGSGTRLTVV.

The rearrangement uses TRBV10-3 and TRBJ2-3; TRBD2 is a possible D gene (6 bases). Germline assignment: CDR1 ENHRY and CDR2 SYGVKD. Trimming left V 0 bases short and J 7 bases short, with 17 bases between. CDR3 length: 16 residues. CDR3 sequence reads: CAISESPGLGVNTQYF. CDR3 in DNA: TGTGCCATCAGTGAGTCTCCGGGACTGGGCGTAAATACGCAGTATTTT.